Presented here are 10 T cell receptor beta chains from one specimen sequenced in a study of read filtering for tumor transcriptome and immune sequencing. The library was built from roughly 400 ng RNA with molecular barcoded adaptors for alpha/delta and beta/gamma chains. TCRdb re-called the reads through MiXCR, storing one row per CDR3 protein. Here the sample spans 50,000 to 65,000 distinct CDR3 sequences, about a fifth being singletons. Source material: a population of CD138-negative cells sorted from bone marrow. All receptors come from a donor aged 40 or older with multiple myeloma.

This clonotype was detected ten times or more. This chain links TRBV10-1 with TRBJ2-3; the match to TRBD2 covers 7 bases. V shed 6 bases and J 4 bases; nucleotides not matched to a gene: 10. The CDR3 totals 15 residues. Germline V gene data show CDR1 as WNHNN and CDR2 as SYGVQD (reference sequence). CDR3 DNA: TGCGCCAGCAGCGAGAGCGGGATTAGGTCAGATACGCAGTATTTT. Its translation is CASSESGIRSDTQYF.

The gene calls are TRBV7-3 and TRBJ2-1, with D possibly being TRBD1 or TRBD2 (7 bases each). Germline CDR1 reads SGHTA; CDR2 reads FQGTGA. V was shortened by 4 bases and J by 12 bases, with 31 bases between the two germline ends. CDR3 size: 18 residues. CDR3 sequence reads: CASSYRSNGRRQGDGQFF. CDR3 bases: TGTGCCAGCAGCTACCGCTCTAACGGGAGGAGGCAGGGGGATGGGCAGTTCTTC.

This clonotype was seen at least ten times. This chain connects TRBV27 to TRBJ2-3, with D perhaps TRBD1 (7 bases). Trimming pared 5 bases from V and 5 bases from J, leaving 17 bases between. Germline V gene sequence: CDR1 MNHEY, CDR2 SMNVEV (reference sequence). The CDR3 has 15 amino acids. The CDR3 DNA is TGTGCCAGCAGTCCTAGCAGGGGGGTTGGAGATACGCAGTATTTT. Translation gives CASSPSRGVGDTQYF.

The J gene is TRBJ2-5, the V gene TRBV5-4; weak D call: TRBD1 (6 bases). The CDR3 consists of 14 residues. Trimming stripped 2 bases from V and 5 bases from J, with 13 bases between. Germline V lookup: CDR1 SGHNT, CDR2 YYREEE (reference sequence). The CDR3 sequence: CASSFSRGRETQYF. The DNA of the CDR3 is TGTGCCAGCAGCTTCTCCAGGGGCAGGGAGACCCAGTACTTC.

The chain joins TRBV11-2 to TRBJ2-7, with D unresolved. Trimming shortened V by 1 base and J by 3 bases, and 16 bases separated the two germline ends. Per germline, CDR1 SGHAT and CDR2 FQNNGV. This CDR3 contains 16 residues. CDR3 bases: TGTGCCAGCAGCTTAGCCCCCATAAGAGGCGGCTACGAGCAGTACTTC. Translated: CASSLAPIRGGYEQYF.

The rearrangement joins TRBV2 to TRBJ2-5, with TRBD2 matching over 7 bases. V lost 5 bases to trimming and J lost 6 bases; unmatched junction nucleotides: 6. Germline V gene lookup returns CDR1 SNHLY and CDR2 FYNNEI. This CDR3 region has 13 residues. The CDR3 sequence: CASSSPLAKTQYF. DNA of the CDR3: TGTGCCAGCAGTTCCCCACTAGCGAAGACCCAGTACTTC.

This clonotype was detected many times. CDR3 DNA sequence: TGTGCCAGCAGCCCCGCGTATCAGCCCCAGCATTTT. This sequence encodes CASSPAYQPQHF. This chain uses TRBV28 with TRBJ1-5; D gene ambiguous. Trimming took 6 bases from V and 5 from J, leaving 8 bases between them. The CDR3 runs 12 residues. CDR1 is MDHEN, CDR2 SYDVKM, per germline.

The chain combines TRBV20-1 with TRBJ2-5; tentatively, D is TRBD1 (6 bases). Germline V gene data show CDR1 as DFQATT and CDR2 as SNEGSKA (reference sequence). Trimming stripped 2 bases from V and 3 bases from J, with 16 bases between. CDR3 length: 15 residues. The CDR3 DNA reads TGCAGTGCTAGAAATGCACAGGGCGTTGAAGAGACCCAGTACTTC. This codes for CSARNAQGVEETQYF.

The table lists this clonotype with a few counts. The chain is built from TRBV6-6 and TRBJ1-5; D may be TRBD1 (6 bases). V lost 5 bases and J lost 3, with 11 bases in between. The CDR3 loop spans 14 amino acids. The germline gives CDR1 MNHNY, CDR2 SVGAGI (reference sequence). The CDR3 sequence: CASSRDTSNQPQHF. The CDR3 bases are TGTGCCAGCAGTAGGGACACCTCCAATCAGCCCCAGCATTTT.

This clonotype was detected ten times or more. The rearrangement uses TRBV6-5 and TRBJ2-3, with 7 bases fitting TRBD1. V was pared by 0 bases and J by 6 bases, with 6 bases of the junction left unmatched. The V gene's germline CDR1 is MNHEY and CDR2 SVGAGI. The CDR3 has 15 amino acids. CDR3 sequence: CASSYSRQGWDTQYF. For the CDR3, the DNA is TGTGCCAGCAGTTACTCGAGACAGGGCTGGGATACGCAGTATTTT.